This TCR beta chain was captured by sequencing in a study of regulatory T cells in long-lasting Graves disease. Ten or more counts support this clonotype. As for time point: newly diagnosed GD, antithyroid drugs for less than 3 months. The authors made the TCR library using RNA they extracted from PBMCs. After removal of 5 bases from V and 2 bases from J, the junction contained 10 bases not matched to a gene. CDR3 length equals 17 residues. Germline CDR1 and CDR2: SGHTA and FQGNSA. CDR3 regions were amplified by Arm-PCR using iRepertoire HTBI primers to build TCR beta libraries. TCRdb reprocessed the multiplex PCR reads via MiXCR and lists one record per CDR3 protein. The sample comprises about 320,000 distinct CDR3 sequences, about 20% of which are singletons, and about 38% rests with the top ten.

The sequences come from peripheral blood mononuclear cells (PBMCs), collected at new diagnosis, from a patient treated with antithyroid drugs. This chain joins TRBV7-2 and TRBJ1-5, with 9 bases lining up with TRBD1. The TCR was taken from a female donor with Graves disease. The CDR3 region has the DNA TGTGCCAGCAGCCGAACAGGGGGCGCCGGTGGCAATCAGCCCCAGCATTTT. This sequence encodes CASSRTGGAGGNQPQHF.